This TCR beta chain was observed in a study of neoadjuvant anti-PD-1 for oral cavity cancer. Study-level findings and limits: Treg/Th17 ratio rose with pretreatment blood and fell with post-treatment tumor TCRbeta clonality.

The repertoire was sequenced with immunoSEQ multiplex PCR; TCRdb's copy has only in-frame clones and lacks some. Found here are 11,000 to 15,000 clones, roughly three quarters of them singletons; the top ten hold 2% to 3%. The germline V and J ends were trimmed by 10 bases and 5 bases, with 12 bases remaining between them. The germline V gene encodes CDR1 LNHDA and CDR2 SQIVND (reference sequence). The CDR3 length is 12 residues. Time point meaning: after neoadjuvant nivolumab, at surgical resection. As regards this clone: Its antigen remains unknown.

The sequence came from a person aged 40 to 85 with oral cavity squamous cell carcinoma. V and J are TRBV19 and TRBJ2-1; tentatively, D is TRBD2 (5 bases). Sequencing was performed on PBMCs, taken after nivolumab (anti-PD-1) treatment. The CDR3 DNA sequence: TGTGCCACTAAGAGGGCGGACAATGAGCAGTTCTTC. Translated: CATKRADNEQFF.